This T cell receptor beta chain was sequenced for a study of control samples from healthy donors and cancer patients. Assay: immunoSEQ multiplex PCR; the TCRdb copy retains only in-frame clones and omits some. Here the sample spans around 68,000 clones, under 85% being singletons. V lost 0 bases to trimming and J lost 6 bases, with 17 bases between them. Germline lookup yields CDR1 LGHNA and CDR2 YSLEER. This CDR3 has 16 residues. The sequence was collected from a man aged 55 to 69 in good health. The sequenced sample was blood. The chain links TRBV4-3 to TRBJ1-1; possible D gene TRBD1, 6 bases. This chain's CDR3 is CASSQDWGGASAEAFF. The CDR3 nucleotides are TGCGCCAGCAGCCAAGATTGGGGGGGGGCGTCGGCTGAAGCTTTCTTT.